The rows below give T cell receptor beta chains drawn from one sample of a study of OX40 agonist ivuxolimab in advanced cancers. Produced via immunoSEQ multiplex PCR; TCRdb's table is partial and in-frame only. Seen here are over 45,000 clones, about nine tenths observed once, and the top ten hold roughly 3.4%. The sample in question was CD4+ or CD8+ T cells sorted from blood, obtained in a trial of the OX40 agonist ivuxolimab. These receptors all come from an adult with an advanced solid tumor such as melanoma, head and neck, liver or kidney cancer. CDR3s include the opening cysteine and the closing phenylalanine or tryptophan. Expanded clones are given a class, and other clones once, few, many or no size at all.

TRBJ2-1	NA	TRBV11-3	CASRLGLADYNEQFF
TRBJ1-6	once	TRBV5-4	CASSVQGSDSPLHF
TRBJ2-1	NA	TRBV13	CASSYYLQGTGEQFF
TRBJ2-3	once	TRBV30	CAFLLAGGADTQYF
TRBJ1-1	NA	TRBV5-1	CASSLAGGSTEAFF
TRBJ2-4	few	TRBV2	CASSSPGQPVAKNIQYF
TRBJ1-5	NA	TRBV6-1	CASSERWGNQPQHF
TRBJ1-5	NA	TRBV19	CASADRDFRNQPQHF
TRBJ1-2	NA	TRBV7-2	CATAKVGLDYGYTF
TRBJ1-5	NA	TRBV28	CASSATGTGAQPQHF
TRBJ2-3	NA	TRBV5-5	CASSGTGDTQYF
TRBJ2-5	NA	TRBV25-1	CASSEPLWAGVETQYF
TRBJ1-4	NA	TRBV27	CASSLNGGKLFF
TRBJ1-2	few	TRBV28	CASSLIAGMGYTF
TRBJ1-5	NA	TRBV28	CASSFYREGNQPQHF
TRBJ2-3	NA	TRBV7-3	CASSRLSTDTQYF
TRBJ1-1	NA	TRBV5-1	CASSFRGGASMAFF
TRBJ2-7	NA	TRBV28	CASRTSGTYEQYF
TRBJ1-3	NA	TRBV2	CASSADSRNTIYF
TRBJ2-5	NA	TRBV5-5	CASSPSAGVQETQYF
TRBJ1-1	NA	TRBV5-6	CASSLDRDPRAGEAFF
TRBJ2-7	NA	TRBV19	CASSPSLTGGSEQYF
TRBJ1-3	NA	TRBV12-5	CASGQTDRVAGNTIYF
TRBJ2-7	few	TRBV7-2	CASSPSYSSYEQYF
TRBJ1-1	NA	TRBV7-2	CASSFTGVVMNTEAFF
TRBJ2-7	NA	TRBV7-3	CASSLYGGIGYEQYF
TRBJ1-2	NA	TRBV4-1	CASSQTGGGYYGYTF
TRBJ2-2	NA	TRBV9	CASSGGDSNANTGELFF
TRBJ1-4	NA	TRBV18	CASSPGMGEKLFF
TRBJ2-2	once	TRBV9	CASSRQGLSTGELFF
TRBJ2-1	NA	TRBV18	CASSPPAGSSSYNEQFF
TRBJ1-5	NA	TRBV5-1	CASSLDGGASNQPQHF
TRBJ1-1	NA	TRBV6-5	CASSYSILAANTEAFF
TRBJ2-5	once	TRBV21-1	CASSKDCSTSRKETQYF
TRBJ1-2	NA	TRBV7-2	CASNLGSRVPYGYTF
TRBJ1-1	NA	TRBV13	CASSLRDSPSGTEAFF
TRBJ2-5	NA	TRBV5-1	CASYEDRGHGETQYF
TRBJ2-3	NA	TRBV5-4	CASSLGGADTQYF
TRBJ2-6	once	TRBV6-6	CASRNQGAGANVLTF
TRBJ2-3	NA	TRBV9	CASSGQSTDTQYF
TRBJ1-1	NA	TRBV19	CASTYRGSGTEAFF
TRBJ2-3	NA	TRBV19	CASSIRTGGSDTQYF
TRBJ1-2	NA	TRBV5-1	CASSVETGFYGYTF
TRBJ1-3	NA	TRBV4-3	CASSGSNTIYF
TRBJ2-1	NA	TRBV27	CASGRGGTSGYNEQFF
TRBJ2-5	NA	TRBV11-2	CASSLDSYGRIETQYF
TRBJ2-7	NA	TRBV28	CASRSRGYEQYF
TRBJ1-5	few	TRBV30	CAWSVKSNQPQHF